This is a list of T cell receptor beta chains from one sample in a study of OX40 agonist ivuxolimab in advanced cancers. Only in-frame clones appear in the TCRdb table, and some are missing; sequencing was by immunoSEQ multiplex PCR. The sample records 65,000 to 90,000 clones, around 90% being singletons. The sequencing here drew on CD4+ or CD8+ T cells sorted from blood, taken in a trial of the OX40 agonist ivuxolimab. The receptors derive from an adult with an advanced solid tumor such as melanoma, head and neck, liver or kidney cancer. Each CDR3 is given with its conserved first and last residue. D genes are given only for firm matches. Clone size is not always given. Where it is, it says once, few, many or a class for expanded clones.

J	D	size	V	CDR3	DNA
TRBJ2-7	TRBD2	-	TRBV9	CASSVEIGGAEEQYF	TGTGCCAGCAGCGTAGAAATCGGGGGGGCAGAAGAGCAGTACTTC
TRBJ2-7	TRBD1	-	TRBV7-6	CASSFYTDRDEQYF	TGTGCCAGCAGCTTCTATACCGACAGGGACGAGCAGTACTTC
TRBJ2-1	TRBD2	-	TRBV27	CASSLTSTSGDEQFF	TGTGCCAGCAGTTTAACCTCGACTAGCGGGGACGAGCAGTTCTTC
TRBJ2-3	TRBD1	-	TRBV10-3	CAISYGTGGGTDTQYF	TGTGCCATCAGTTACGGGACAGGGGGCGGCACAGATACGCAGTATTTT
TRBJ2-5	TRBD1	-	TRBV2	CASRDRVRETQYF	TGTGCCAGCAGGGACAGGGTTCGGGAGACCCAGTACTTC
TRBJ2-5	-	-	TRBV6-5	CASSQGGQETQYF	TGTGCCAGCAGTCAAGGGGGACAAGAGACCCAGTACTTC
TRBJ1-2	-	-	TRBV19	CASSPGHYGYTF	TGTGCCAGTAGCCCGGGACATTATGGCTACACCTTC
TRBJ2-1	TRBD2	-	TRBV27	CASSLILPSGGAIAEQFF	TGTGCCAGCAGTTTAATTTTGCCTAGCGGGGGGGCGATAGCTGAGCAGTTCTTC
TRBJ2-7	TRBD1	-	TRBV27	CASSLSSGGRYEQYF	TGTGCCAGCAGTTTATCCTCAGGGGGCCGCTACGAGCAGTACTTC
TRBJ2-3	-	-	TRBV5-1	CASSPGASGTDTQYF	TGCGCCAGCAGTCCGGGGGCTAGCGGCACAGATACGCAGTATTTT
TRBJ2-7	-	-	TRBV19	CASSISRGDYEQYF	TGTGCCAGTAGTATTTCAAGGGGGGACTACGAGCAGTACTTC
TRBJ2-7	-	-	TRBV5-4	CASSPVGLSSYEQYF	TGTGCCAGCAGCCCGGTCGGGCTATCCTCCTACGAGCAGTACTTC
TRBJ2-2	TRBD1	-	TRBV27	CASKWQGAGELFF	TGTGCCAGCAAGTGGCAGGGGGCCGGGGAGCTGTTTTTT
TRBJ2-7	TRBD1	-	TRBV5-1	CASSLLGDSSYEQYF	TGCGCCAGCAGCTTGTTGGGGGACAGCTCCTACGAGCAGTACTTC
TRBJ2-2	TRBD1	-	TRBV6-5	CASSYDTGGFGELFF	TGTGCCAGCAGTTACGACACAGGGGGCTTCGGGGAGCTGTTTTTT
TRBJ2-3	-	-	TRBV27	CASSLGSTDTQYF	TGTGCCAGCAGTTTAGGCAGCACAGATACGCAGTATTTT
TRBJ2-7	TRBD2	-	TRBV11-2	CASSFAGETYEQYF	TGTGCCAGCAGCTTCGCGGGGGAGACCTACGAGCAGTACTTC
TRBJ2-7	-	-	TRBV27	CASSLVGGGYRSYEQYF	TGTGCCAGCAGTTTAGTGGGGGGCGGGTATCGGTCCTACGAGCAGTACTTC
TRBJ2-7	-	-	TRBV5-1	CASSLASAPYEQYF	TGCGCCAGCAGCTTGGCTTCAGCCCCCTACGAGCAGTACTTC
TRBJ2-7	TRBD1	-	TRBV19	CASSIESGGEQYF	TGTGCCAGTAGTATAGAGTCAGGGGGCGAGCAGTACTTC
TRBJ2-7	-	-	TRBV29-1	CSVEQGIEEQYF	TGCAGCGTTGAGCAGGGAATCGAGGAGCAGTACTTC
TRBJ2-7	-	once	TRBV13	CASSPQGGLSSYEQYF	TGTGCCAGCAGCCCACAGGGAGGACTAAGCTCCTACGAGCAGTACTTC
TRBJ2-5	-	-	TRBV4-2	CASSQEQRAGLETQYF	TGTGCCAGCAGCCAAGAACAGCGGGCAGGCTTGGAGACCCAGTACTTC
TRBJ1-1	-	-	TRBV27	CASSITGQMNTEAFF	TGTGCCAGCAGTATAACCGGACAGATGAACACTGAAGCTTTCTTT
TRBJ2-2	-	once	TRBV7-3	CATRTLGFGELFF	TGTGCCACCCGAACCCTTGGGTTCGGGGAGCTGTTTTTT
TRBJ2-2	-	-	TRBV7-9	CASSSGQSLGGELFF	TGTGCCAGCAGCTCCGGACAATCCTTGGGCGGGGAGCTGTTTTTT
TRBJ2-1	TRBD2	-	TRBV5-8	CATSEASGTEQFF	TGTGCCACCTCTGAGGCTAGCGGGACTGAGCAGTTCTTC
TRBJ2-1	-	few	TRBV4-2	CASSPRIARSLNEQFF	TGTGCCAGCAGCCCACGGATCGCGAGGTCCCTCAATGAGCAGTTCTTC
TRBJ1-2	TRBD1	-	TRBV6-5	CASSSTSSGGWDGYTF	TGTGCCAGCAGTTCAACCTCTTCAGGGGGTTGGGATGGCTACACCTTC
TRBJ2-7	-	-	TRBV9	CAPAVRSYEQYF	TGTGCCCCAGCGGTGAGGTCCTACGAGCAGTACTTC
TRBJ2-1	TRBD2	-	TRBV7-2	CASSFISGGARNEQFF	TGTGCCAGCAGCTTTATTAGCGGGGGGGCTAGGAATGAGCAGTTCTTC
TRBJ2-7	-	-	TRBV20-1	CSAYMAGEQYF	TGCAGTGCTTACATGGCAGGGGAGCAGTACTTC
TRBJ2-4	TRBD1	-	TRBV27	CASSPLNGQGSQNIQYF	TGTGCCAGCAGTCCCCTCAATGGACAGGGATCCCAAAACATTCAGTACTTC
TRBJ2-7	-	-	TRBV27	CASSLSGGVGLYEQYF	TGTGCCAGCAGTTTAAGTGGGGGCGTGGGGTTGTACGAGCAGTACTTC
TRBJ2-2	TRBD1	-	TRBV7-9	CASEGTGFTGELFF	TGTGCCAGCGAGGGGACAGGGTTTACCGGGGAGCTGTTTTTT
TRBJ2-3	TRBD2	-	TRBV27	CASRVAGGYTDTQYF	TGTGCCAGCAGAGTAGCGGGGGGTTACACAGATACGCAGTATTTT
TRBJ1-6	TRBD1	-	TRBV27	CASSLQTGESPLHF	TGTGCCAGCAGTTTGCAAACAGGGGAGTCACCCCTCCACTTT
TRBJ2-1	TRBD2	-	TRBV7-2	CASSRPGGPYNEQFF	TGTGCCAGCAGCCGCCCGGGGGGGCCCTACAATGAGCAGTTCTTC